Below are 32 T cell receptor beta chains sequenced from a single sample in a study of T cell responses to AZD1222 COVID-19 vaccine. Libraries were prepared by immunoSEQ multiplex PCR; TCRdb keeps only in-frame clonotypes and omits some of them. The sample has some 100,000 clones; 70% to 90% are singletons. This material consisted of peripheral blood, taken on day 0 of AZD1222 vaccination. The receptors stem from an adult in good health.

The CDR3 DNA sequence: TGTGCCAGCAGCTTCCTGCAGTCTGAAGCTTTCTTT. It translates to CASSFLQSEAFF. The J gene is TRBJ1-1, the V gene TRBV5-6, with D hard to call. This CDR3 is built from 12 residues. Trimming took 2 bases from V and 6 from J, leaving 8 bases between them. Germline V gene data show CDR1 as SGHDT and CDR2 as YYEEEE.

The V gene is TRBV25-1, the J gene TRBJ1-1; TRBD1 aligns across 9 bases. V lost 7 bases to trimming and J lost 3 bases; unmatched junction nucleotides: 9. CDR1 is MGHDK, CDR2 SYGVNS, per germline. The CDR3 has 15 residues. The CDR3 spells CASIIRTGEDTEAFF. The CDR3 DNA follows: TGTGCCAGCATAATTCGGACAGGGGAGGACACTGAAGCTTTCTTT.

The gene calls are TRBV2 and TRBJ1-4; D gene uncertain. The CDR3 consists of 13 residues. Trimming stripped 4 bases from V and 8 bases from J, with 11 bases between. Germline lookup yields CDR1 SNHLY and CDR2 FYNNEI. Here the CDR3 DNA reads TGTGCCAGCAGTGTGGACTTTCGGGAAAAACTGTTTTTT. This codes for CASSVDFREKLFF.

This clone turned up a few times. The CDR3 region is CSVVVSGNSYTF. CDR3 coding DNA: TGCAGCGTTGTTGTATCAGGAAACAGCTACACCTTC. The chain combines TRBV29-1 with TRBJ1-2; D is ambiguous. Germline-derived CDR1 and CDR2 are SQVTM and ANQGSEA. The CDR3 runs 12 residues. V lost 4 bases and J 9 bases, leaving 15 bases between the germline ends.

The chain combines TRBV6-2 or TRBV6-3 with TRBJ2-7; 8 bases line up with TRBD2. The ends lost 7 bases at V and 2 bases at J; junction bases unmatched: 4. Germline CDR1 MNHEY, CDR2 SVGEGT. This CDR3 contains 13 residues. CDR3 loop: CASTPGGAYEQYF. The CDR3, as DNA: TGTGCCAGCACCCCCGGGGGGGCCTACGAGCAGTACTTC.

This sequence joins TRBV30 and TRBJ2-3; 8 bases are shared with TRBD1. Germline CDR1 GTSNPN, CDR2 SVGIG (reference sequence). The V gene end was trimmed by 3 bases and the J gene end by 0 bases; junction bases not matched to a gene: 11. This CDR3 contains 17 residues. CDR3 sequence reads: CAWSRGQGISSTDTQYF. The CDR3 nucleotides are TGTGCCTGGAGCCGCGGACAGGGAATCTCTAGCACAGATACGCAGTATTTT.

This chain uses TRBV3-1 (or the pseudogene TRBV3-2) with TRBJ2-1; D tentatively reads TRBD1 or TRBD2 (5 bases each). Germline values: CDR1 LGHDT, CDR2 YNNKEL (reference sequence). The CDR3 is 15 amino acids. Trimming cost V 1 base and J 6 bases, with 13 bases left between them. The CDR3 region has the DNA TGTGCCAGCAGCCAAGTAGGGACCCAACCCAATGAGCAGTTCTTC. It translates to CASSQVGTQPNEQFF.

The V and J genes are TRBV19 and TRBJ2-7; 9 nucleotides align to TRBD1. The germline V gene encodes CDR1 LNHDA and CDR2 SQIVND (reference sequence). Trimming cost V 5 bases and J 5 bases; bases outside gene matches: 4. CDR3 length: 13 amino acids. The CDR3 here is CASSARTGDEQYF. The CDR3 nucleotides are TGTGCCAGTAGTGCGCGGACAGGGGACGAGCAGTACTTC.

V and J are TRBV6-4 and TRBJ2-1; TRBD2 agrees at 7 bases. Germline-derived CDR1 and CDR2 are MRHNA and SNTAGT. The length of the CDR3 is 14 residues. The V segment lost 4 bases and the J segment 9 bases; nucleotides outside the gene matches: 9. CDR3 sequence reads: CASSGLAASGEQFF. The CDR3 coding sequence is TGTGCCAGCAGTGGCCTAGCGGCGTCCGGTGAGCAGTTCTTC.

The gene calls are TRBV7-8 and TRBJ2-7, with 10 positions matching TRBD2. The CDR3 spans 19 residues. CDR1 is SGHVS, CDR2 FQNEAQ, per germline. V shed 2 bases, J shed 0 bases, and the junction held 13 bases outside the gene matches. Here the CDR3 reads CASSLRGIAGGPSSYEQYV. The CDR3 region has the DNA TGTGCCAGCAGCTTACGGGGGATAGCGGGAGGCCCGAGCTCCTACGAGCAGTACGTC.

The chain couples TRBV7-9 to TRBJ2-2; D unclear. V gave up 1 base and J gave up 3 bases, with 9 bases separating them. The CDR3 length is 15 residues. CDR1 and CDR2 from the germline V gene are SEHNR and FQNEAQ (reference sequence). For the CDR3, the DNA is TGTGCCAGCAGCTTAGGGGCAGGCGACACCGGGGAGCTGTTTTTT. It yields the protein CASSLGAGDTGELFF. The full variable domain, in which reference TRBV7-9 and TRBJ2-2 provide the parts outside the CDR3, is DTGVSQNPRHKITKRGQNVTFRCDPISEHNRLYWYRQTLGQGPEFLTYFQNEAQLEKSRLLSDRFSAERPKGSFSTLEIQRTEQGDSAMYLCASSLGAGDTGELFFGEGSRLTVL.

The chain combines TRBV19 with TRBJ2-3; maybe TRBD2 (7 bases). Germline V CDR1 and CDR2: LNHDA, SQIVND (reference sequence). This CDR3 spans 14 amino acids. Trimming cost V 7 bases and J 3 bases, with 14 bases left between them. CDR3 region: CASTHRGGTDTQYF. In nucleotides, the CDR3 is TGTGCCAGTACCCATAGGGGGGGAACAGATACGCAGTATTTT.

This chain joins TRBV12-3 or TRBV12-4 and TRBJ1-2; no reliable D call. The germline V and J ends were trimmed by 2 bases and 8 bases, with 12 bases remaining between them. The CDR3 extends over 13 amino acids. The CDR3 sequence is CASSLKARLGYTF. In DNA form, the CDR3 reads TGTGCCAGCAGTTTAAAGGCCCGACTGGGCTACACCTTC.

This chain uses TRBV19 with TRBJ1-5; D is unclear. The CDR3 has 14 amino acids. V was shortened by 3 bases and J by 4 bases, with 10 bases between the two germline ends. Germline CDR1 and CDR2: LNHDA and SQIVND (reference sequence). The CDR3 sequence: CASSMPPPNQPQHF. The CDR3 DNA sequence: TGTGCCAGTAGTATGCCGCCGCCAAATCAGCCCCAGCATTTT.

This chain connects TRBV19 to TRBJ2-2, with no clear D. The germline V and J ends were trimmed by 2 bases and 12 bases, with 10 bases remaining between them. Per germline, CDR1 LNHDA and CDR2 SQIVND (reference sequence). This CDR3 comprises 12 residues. The CDR3 reads CASSITPEKLFF. The CDR3 nucleotides are TGTGCCAGTAGTATAACCCCGGAGAAGCTGTTTTTT.

This chain joins TRBV9 and TRBJ2-1, with TRBD2 matching 8 bases. The CDR3 loop spans 15 amino acids. The junction had 6 bases not matched to a gene; V was cut back by 4 bases and J by 3 bases. CDR1 and CDR2 (germline): SGDLS, YYNGEE. CDR3 nucleotides: TGTGCCAGCAGCCCCCGGGAGGGGGGCTACAATGAGCAGTTCTTC. Its translation is CASSPREGGYNEQFF.

V usage is TRBV5-1 and J usage is TRBJ1-2; a weak D match, TRBD1 (5 bases). CDR1 and CDR2 (germline): SGHRS, YFSETQ. The V gene lost 3 bases and the J gene lost 4 bases, with 10 bases spanning the gap. The CDR3 consists of 13 residues. In DNA, the CDR3 is TGCGCCAGCAGCTCGTGGGGCGGCTATGGCTACACCTTC. Its translation: CASSSWGGYGYTF. The entire variable domain, with the rest obtained from reference TRBV5-1 and TRBJ1-2, is as follows: KAGVTQTPRYLIKTRGQQVTLSCSPISGHRSVSWYQQTPGQGLQFLFEYFSETQRNKGNFPGRFSGRQFSNSRSEMNVSTLELGDSALYLCASSSWGGYGYTFGSGTRLTVV.

The chain couples TRBV18 to TRBJ2-1; D is ambiguous. The CDR3 runs to 16 residues. Germline V gene sequence: CDR1 KGHSH, CDR2 LQKENI. V lost 1 base to trimming and J lost 5 bases, with 15 bases between them. The DNA for the CDR3 is TGTGCCAGCTCACCACGAGTCCAGGCCACCAACAATGAGCAGTTCTTC. Its translation is CASSPRVQATNNEQFF.

J is TRBJ2-5 and V is TRBV9; D assignment may be TRBD1 or TRBD2 (5 bases each). Germline CDR1 is SGDLS and CDR2 is YYNGEE. The CDR3 covers 14 residues. V lost 2 bases to trimming and J lost 9 bases, with 17 bases between them. The CDR3 loop reads CASSVGAGVGSQYF. As DNA, the CDR3 is TGTGCCAGCAGCGTCGGGGCCGGCGTGGGGTCCCAGTACTTC.

The chain carries TRBV23-1 and TRBJ2-7, with a tentative D call TRBD1 (6 bases). TRBV23-1 is reported as an ORF; its role is uncertain. V was trimmed by 7 bases and J by 5 bases, leaving 18 bases between them. CDR3 size: 14 residues. The CDR3 coding sequence is TGCGCCAGCACTTTGGACAGCAAAGGGGACGAGCAGTACGTC. This encodes CASTLDSKGDEQYV.

The chain is built from TRBV28 and TRBJ1-2, with D maybe TRBD1 (6 bases). The germline V and J ends were trimmed by 6 bases and 4 bases, with 15 bases remaining between them. Germline CDR1 reads MDHEN; CDR2 reads SYDVKM. This CDR3 contains 14 residues. CDR3 nucleotides: TGTGCCAGCAGCCCCAACAGGGTTAGCTATGGCTACACCTTC. It specifies CASSPNRVSYGYTF.

The chain couples TRBV12-3 or TRBV12-4 to TRBJ1-3, with D possibly being TRBD1 (5 bases). The CDR3 loop spans 12 amino acids. V lost 6 bases and J 6 bases, leaving 9 bases between the germline ends. The CDR3 DNA reads as TGTGCCAGCAGCCTGACAGAAAACACCATATATTTT. Translating it yields CASSLTENTIYF.

The chain employs TRBV28 and TRBJ2-1, with TRBD1 as a possible D gene (5 bases). There are 16 residues in the CDR3. The V gene's germline CDR1 is MDHEN and CDR2 SYDVKM. V lost 6 bases and J lost 0, with 15 bases in between. The CDR3 nucleotides read TGTGCCAGCAGCACCCTCGTGGGGCCCTCCTACAATGAGCAGTTCTTC. This gives the protein CASSTLVGPSYNEQFF. The full variable domain, completed using reference TRBV28 and TRBJ2-1, is DVKVTQSSRYLVKRTGEKVFLECVQDMDHENMFWYRQDPGLGLRLIYFSYDVKMKEKGDIPEGYSVSREKKERFSLILESASTNQTSMYLCASSTLVGPSYNEQFFGPGTRLTVL.

The chain has TRBV3-1 (or the pseudogene TRBV3-2) and TRBJ2-6; TRBD1 matches 7 bases. The CDR3 is 17 amino acids. Germline loops: CDR1 LGHDT, CDR2 YNNKEL (reference sequence). J lost 2 bases, V lost 5 bases, and 9 bases had no gene match. The CDR3 region has the DNA TGTGCCAGCAGCTTTCGGGAAACAGGGGCTGGGGCCAACGTCCTGACTTTC. Translated, it gives CASSFRETGAGANVLTF.

The chain carries TRBV13 and TRBJ2-3; TRBD2 agrees at 13 bases. The CDR3 is 18 residues long. Germline V CDR1 and CDR2: PRHDT, FYEKMQ (reference sequence). V shed 4 bases, J shed 1 base, and the junction held 8 bases outside the gene matches. The CDR3 bases are TGTGCCAGCAGCTCGGGACTAGCGGGACCCGATCGCACAGATACGCAGTATTTT. Translation: CASSSGLAGPDRTDTQYF.

This rearrangement joins TRBV19 to TRBJ2-1; D remains ambiguous. Per the germline V gene, CDR1 is LNHDA and CDR2 is SQIVND (reference sequence). The V and J ends lost 4 bases and 9 bases respectively, with 13 bases between them. The CDR3 loop spans 13 amino acids. In DNA, the CDR3 is TGTGCCAGTAGTAACACCCGGAAGGGTGAGCAGTTCTTC. Translation: CASSNTRKGEQFF.

The chain has TRBV2 and TRBJ1-6; D gene uncertain. This CDR3 is built from 11 residues. Germline V gene lookup returns CDR1 SNHLY and CDR2 FYNNEI. V lost 4 bases, J lost 12 bases, and 7 bases lay in between. CDR3 sequence reads: CASSVGLPLHF. The CDR3 region has the DNA TGTGCCAGCAGTGTCGGTTTACCCCTCCACTTT. Complete variable domain (other parts from reference TRBV2 and TRBJ1-6): EPEVTQTPSHQVTQMGQEVILRCVPISNHLYFYWYRQILGQKVEFLVSFYNNEISEKSEIFDDQFSVERPDGSNFTLKIRSTKLEDSAMYFCASSVGLPLHFGNGTRLTVT.

This clone was counted a few times. The same CDR3 can be traced to other DNA sequences in this sample. The J gene is TRBJ1-4, the V gene TRBV5-1, with TRBD1 matching over 8 bases. V lost 1 base and J lost 0; bases outside the gene matches: 2. The germline gives CDR1 SGHRS, CDR2 YFSETQ. This CDR3 has 16 residues. The CDR3 DNA follows: TGCGCCAGCAGCTTGACAGGGGGTCCAACTAATGAAAAACTGTTTTTT. This gives the protein CASSLTGGPTNEKLFF.

J is TRBJ1-1 and V is TRBV3-1 (or the pseudogene TRBV3-2), with no clear D. The CDR3 is 13 amino acids. The germline V and J ends were trimmed by 3 bases and 1 base, with 6 bases remaining between them. In germline, CDR1 is LGHDT, CDR2 YNNKEL (reference sequence). DNA of the CDR3: TGTGCCAGCAGCCATAGGAGGAACACTGAAGCTTTCTTT. It codes for CASSHRRNTEAFF.

This chain uses TRBV7-2 with TRBJ1-3, with a weak D call TRBD1 (5 bases). V was trimmed by 2 bases and J by 4 bases, leaving 15 bases between them. Germline V lookup: CDR1 SGHTA, CDR2 FQGNSA. The CDR3 loop spans 16 amino acids. This CDR3 reads CASSLFPGQDGNTIYF. The CDR3 DNA sequence: TGTGCCAGCAGCTTATTTCCGGGGCAGGACGGAAACACCATATATTTT.

The V gene is TRBV27, the J gene TRBJ1-6, with D unresolved. Germline V lookup: CDR1 MNHEY, CDR2 SMNVEV (reference sequence). The CDR3 covers 13 residues. Trimming pared 6 bases from V and 6 bases from J, leaving 9 bases between. This CDR3 reads CASRRATNSPLHF. The CDR3 DNA is TGTGCCAGCAGAAGGGCAACTAATTCACCCCTCCACTTT.

The chain combines TRBV19 with TRBJ1-5; D unclear. CDR3 length: 14 residues. CDR1 and CDR2 from the germline V gene are LNHDA and SQIVND (reference sequence). With 1 base removed from V and 3 bases from J, the gap between germline ends came to 7 bases. The CDR3: CASSIGGSNQPQHF. The CDR3 DNA reads as TGTGCCAGTAGTATAGGGGGATCCAATCAGCCCCAGCATTTT.